The clone carrying this TCR beta chain has a handful of counts. Its antigen remains unidentified. In each sample, at least 7 million PBMCs were isolated. This entry comes from a study of blood T cells in healthy people across ages. Then a second PCR, running about 6 to 11 cycles, was carried out with a sample-barcoded 5' primer and a J-beta primer mix. Unique molecular identifiers of 12 random nucleotides labeled each cDNA. TCRdb itself ran the 5' RACE reads through MiXCR, one entry per CDR3 protein. Of 600,000 to 1,000,000 distinct CDR3 sequences in the sample, around a quarter were seen once. Findings of the study overall: Fewer expanded clones and more diversity marked long-lived versus aged donors. Estimated diversity, derived from one million T cells, was regarded as an underestimate.

V shed 1 base and J shed 8 bases, with 17 bases lying between them. Germline CDR1 is LNHNV and CDR2 is YYDKDF (reference sequence). The CDR3 is 15 residues long. Separately, the same data were catalogued under a study of T cells of mothers and their children.

The genes are TRBV15 and TRBJ2-5; D call uncertain. This receptor was identified in a boy aged 10-17 years in good health. Sequenced material: blood. CDR3 DNA: TGTGCCACCAGCAGAGTTGTGGGCACCAAGAGAACCCAGTACTTC. Protein product: CATSRVVGTKRTQYF.